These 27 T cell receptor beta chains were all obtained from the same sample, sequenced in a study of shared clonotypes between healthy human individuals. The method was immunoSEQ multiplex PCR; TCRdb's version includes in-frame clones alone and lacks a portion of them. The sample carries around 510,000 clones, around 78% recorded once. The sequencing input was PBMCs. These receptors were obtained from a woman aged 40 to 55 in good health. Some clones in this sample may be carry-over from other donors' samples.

The DNA for the CDR3 is TGTGCCAGCAGTCTCGGGGATTGGGAACAAATCTATGGCTACACCTTC. Translating gives CASSLGDWEQIYGYTF. The gene calls are TRBV9 and TRBJ1-2; D call uncertain. Germline CDR1 reads SGDLS; CDR2 reads YYNGEE. The CDR3 is 16 amino acids. V was trimmed by 5 bases and J by 4 bases, leaving 21 bases between them.

In DNA form, the CDR3 reads TGTGCCATCAGTGAGTCGACGTACCGTTTTAACTATGGCTACACCTTC. This encodes CAISESTYRFNYGYTF. This chain links TRBV10-3 with TRBJ1-2, with D unclear. The CDR3 totals 16 residues. The germline V gene encodes CDR1 ENHRY and CDR2 SYGVKD. Trimming took off 0 bases at V and 1 base at J, with 12 bases between the two ends.

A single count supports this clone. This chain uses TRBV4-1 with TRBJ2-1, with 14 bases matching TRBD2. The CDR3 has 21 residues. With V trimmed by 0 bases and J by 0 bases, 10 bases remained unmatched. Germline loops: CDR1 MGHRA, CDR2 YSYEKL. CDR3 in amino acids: CASSQERGLAGDLVSYNEQFF. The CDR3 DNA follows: TGCGCCAGCAGCCAAGAACGGGGACTAGCGGGAGATTTAGTCTCCTACAATGAGCAGTTCTTC.

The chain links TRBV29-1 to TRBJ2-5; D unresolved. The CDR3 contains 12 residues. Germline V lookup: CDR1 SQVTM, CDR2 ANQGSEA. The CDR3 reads CCCRPGGETQYF. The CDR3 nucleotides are TGCTGTTGTAGGCCAGGCGGCGAGACCCAGTACTTC.

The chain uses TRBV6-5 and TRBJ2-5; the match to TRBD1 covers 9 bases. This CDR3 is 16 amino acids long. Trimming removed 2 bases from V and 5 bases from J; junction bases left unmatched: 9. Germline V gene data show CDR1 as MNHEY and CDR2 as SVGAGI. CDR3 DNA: TGTGCCAGCAGTTACCAGGGACAGGGAAGATCGGAGACCCAGTACTTC. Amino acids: CASSYQGQGRSETQYF.

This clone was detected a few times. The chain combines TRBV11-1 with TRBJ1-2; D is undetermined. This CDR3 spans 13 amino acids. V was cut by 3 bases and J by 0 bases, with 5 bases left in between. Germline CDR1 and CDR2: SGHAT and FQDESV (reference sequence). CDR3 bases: TGTGCCAGCAGCTTCCAGTCTAACTATGGCTACACCTTC. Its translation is CASSFQSNYGYTF.

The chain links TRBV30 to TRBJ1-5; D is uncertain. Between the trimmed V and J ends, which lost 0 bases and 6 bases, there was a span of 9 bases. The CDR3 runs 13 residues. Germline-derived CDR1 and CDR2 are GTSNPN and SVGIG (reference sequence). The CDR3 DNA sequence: TGTGCCTGGAGTGTGCAAGGTGCTCAGCCCCAGCATTTT. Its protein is CAWSVQGAQPQHF.

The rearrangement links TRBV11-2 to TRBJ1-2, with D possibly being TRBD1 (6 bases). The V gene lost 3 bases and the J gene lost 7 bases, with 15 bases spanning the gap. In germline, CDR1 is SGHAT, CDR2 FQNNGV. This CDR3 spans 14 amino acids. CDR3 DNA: TGTGCCAGCAGCTTTCGACAGGACGGGAGTGGCTACACCTTC. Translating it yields CASSFRQDGSGYTF.

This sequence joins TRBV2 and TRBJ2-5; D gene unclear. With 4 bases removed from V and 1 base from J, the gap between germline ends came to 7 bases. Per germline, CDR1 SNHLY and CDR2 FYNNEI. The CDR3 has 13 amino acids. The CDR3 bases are TGTGCCAGCAGTGCCCAATTCCAAGAGACCCAGTACTTC. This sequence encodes CASSAQFQETQYF. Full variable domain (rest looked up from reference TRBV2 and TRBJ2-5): EPEVTQTPSHQVTQMGQEVILRCVPISNHLYFYWYRQILGQKVEFLVSFYNNEISEKSEIFDDQFSVERPDGSNFTLKIRSTKLEDSAMYFCASSAQFQETQYFGPGTRLLVL.

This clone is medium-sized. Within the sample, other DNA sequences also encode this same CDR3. This CDR3 is CASSGPTSGDSSTDTQYF. CDR3 nucleotides: TGTGCCAGCAGTGGCCCTACTAGCGGAGACTCTAGCACAGATACGCAGTATTTT. This chain joins TRBV2 and TRBJ2-3, with 8 positions matching TRBD2. Trimming took 4 bases from V and 0 from J; bases not matched to a gene: 12. This CDR3 region has 18 residues. Germline CDR1 reads SNHLY; CDR2 reads FYNNEI.

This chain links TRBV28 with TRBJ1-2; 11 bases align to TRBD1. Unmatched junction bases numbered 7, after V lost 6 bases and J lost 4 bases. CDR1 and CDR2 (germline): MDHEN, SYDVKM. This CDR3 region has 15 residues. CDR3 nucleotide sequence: TGTGCCAGCAGCCCAATGGACAGGGGGCTCTATGGCTACACCTTC. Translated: CASSPMDRGLYGYTF.

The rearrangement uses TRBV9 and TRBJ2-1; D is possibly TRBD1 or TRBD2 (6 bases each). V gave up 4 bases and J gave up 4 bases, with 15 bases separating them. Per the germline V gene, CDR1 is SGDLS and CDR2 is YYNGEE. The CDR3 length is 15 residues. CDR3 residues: CASSPSGGPYNEQFF. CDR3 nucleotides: TGTGCCAGCAGCCCCAGTGGGGGGCCATACAATGAGCAGTTCTTC.

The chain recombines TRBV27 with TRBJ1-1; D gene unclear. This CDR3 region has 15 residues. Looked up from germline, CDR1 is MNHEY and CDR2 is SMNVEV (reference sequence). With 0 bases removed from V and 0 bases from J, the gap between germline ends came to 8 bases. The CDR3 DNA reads TGTGCCAGCAGTTTATCCTCAACTCTGAACACTGAAGCTTTCTTT. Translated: CASSLSSTLNTEAFF.

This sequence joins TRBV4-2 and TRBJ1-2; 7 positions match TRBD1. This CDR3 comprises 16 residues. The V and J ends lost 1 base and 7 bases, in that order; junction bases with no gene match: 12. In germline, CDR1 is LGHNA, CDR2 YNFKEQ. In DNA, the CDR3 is TGTGCCAGCAGCCAAGGTCGACTTTCAGGGGGGTTTGGCTACACCTTC. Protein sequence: CASSQGRLSGGFGYTF.

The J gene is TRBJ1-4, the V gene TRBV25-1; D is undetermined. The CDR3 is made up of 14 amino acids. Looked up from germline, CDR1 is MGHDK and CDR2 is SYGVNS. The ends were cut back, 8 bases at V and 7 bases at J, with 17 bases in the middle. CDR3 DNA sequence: TGTGCCAGCGCAGATGGGCGTTCCCCTGAAAAACTGTTTTTT. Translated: CASADGRSPEKLFF. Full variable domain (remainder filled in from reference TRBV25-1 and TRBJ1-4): EADIYQTPRYLVIGTGKKITLECSQTMGHDKMYWYQQDPGMELHLIHYSYGVNSTEKGDLSSESTVSRIRTEHFPLTLESARPSHTSQYLCASADGRSPEKLFFGSGTQLSVL.

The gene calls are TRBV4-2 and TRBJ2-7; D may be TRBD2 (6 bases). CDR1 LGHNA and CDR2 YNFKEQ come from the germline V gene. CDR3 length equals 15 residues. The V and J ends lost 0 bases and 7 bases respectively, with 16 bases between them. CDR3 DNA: TGTGCCAGCAGCCAAGATAAGGGAGACGGGAGTGAGCAGTACTTC. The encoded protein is CASSQDKGDGSEQYF.

Written as DNA, the CDR3 is TGTGCCAGCAGCCTGACTGATAATGAGCAGTTCTTC. Translation: CASSLTDNEQFF. The V call is TRBV13, the J call TRBJ2-1, with unresolved D. The CDR3 runs 12 residues. CDR1 is PRHDT and CDR2 is FYEKMQ in the germline V gene (reference sequence). Trimming cost V 5 bases and J 7 bases, with 9 bases left between them.

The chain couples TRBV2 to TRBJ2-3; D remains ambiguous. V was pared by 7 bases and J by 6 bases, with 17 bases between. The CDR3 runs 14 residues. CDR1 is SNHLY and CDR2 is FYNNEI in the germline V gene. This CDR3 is CASKLGRAWDTQYF. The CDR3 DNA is TGTGCCAGCAAATTGGGTCGGGCTTGGGATACGCAGTATTTT.

DNA for the CDR3: TGCGCCAGCAGCCCGAGGACTAGCGGCCGCCCCGATACGCAGTATTTT. Amino acid sequence: CASSPRTSGRPDTQYF. The chain has TRBV5-1 and TRBJ2-3; TRBD2 aligns across 10 bases. Trimming took 4 bases from V and 6 from J; bases not matched to a gene: 11. This CDR3 contains 16 residues. Germline V gives CDR1 SGHRS, CDR2 YFSETQ.

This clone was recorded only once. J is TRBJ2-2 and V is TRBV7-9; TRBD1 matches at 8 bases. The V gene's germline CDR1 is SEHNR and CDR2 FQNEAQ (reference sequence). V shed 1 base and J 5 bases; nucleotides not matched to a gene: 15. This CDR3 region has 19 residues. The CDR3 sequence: CASSLDRPGTGVGTGELFF. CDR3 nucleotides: TGTGCCAGCAGCTTAGACAGACCCGGGACAGGCGTTGGAACCGGGGAGCTGTTTTTT.

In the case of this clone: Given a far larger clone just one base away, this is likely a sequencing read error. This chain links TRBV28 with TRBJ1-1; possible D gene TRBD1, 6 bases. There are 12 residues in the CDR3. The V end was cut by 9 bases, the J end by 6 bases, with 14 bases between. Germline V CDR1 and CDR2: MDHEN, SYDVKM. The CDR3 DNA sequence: TGTGCCAGTAGGTCAGGGGTAGCTGAAGCTTTCTTT. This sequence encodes CASRSGVAEAFF.

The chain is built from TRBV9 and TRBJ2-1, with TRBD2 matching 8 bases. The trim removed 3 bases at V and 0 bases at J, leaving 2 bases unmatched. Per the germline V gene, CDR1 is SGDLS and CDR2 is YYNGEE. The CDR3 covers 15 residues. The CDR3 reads CASSGTSLSYNEQFF. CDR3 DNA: TGTGCCAGCAGCGGGACTAGCCTCTCCTACAATGAGCAGTTCTTC.

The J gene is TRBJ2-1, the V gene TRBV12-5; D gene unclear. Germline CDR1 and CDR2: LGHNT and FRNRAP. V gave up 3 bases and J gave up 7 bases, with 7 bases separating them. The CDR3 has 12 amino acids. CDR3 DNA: TGTGCTAGTGGTTTTAACCGGAATGAGCAGTTCTTC. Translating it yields CASGFNRNEQFF.

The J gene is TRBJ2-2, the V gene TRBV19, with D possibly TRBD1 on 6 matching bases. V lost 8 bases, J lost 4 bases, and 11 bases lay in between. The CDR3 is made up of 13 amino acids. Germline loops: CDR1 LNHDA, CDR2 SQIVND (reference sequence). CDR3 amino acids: CASLRGSTGELFF. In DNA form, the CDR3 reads TGTGCCAGTCTTAGGGGGAGCACCGGGGAGCTGTTTTTT.

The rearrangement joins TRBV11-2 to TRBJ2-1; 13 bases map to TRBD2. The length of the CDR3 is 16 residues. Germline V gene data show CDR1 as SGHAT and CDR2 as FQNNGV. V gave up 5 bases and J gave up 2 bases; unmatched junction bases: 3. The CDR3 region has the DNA TGTGCCAGCAGCCCAGGGACTAGCGGGGCCTACAATGAGCAGTTCTTC. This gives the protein CASSPGTSGAYNEQFF.

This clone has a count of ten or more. CDR3: CASSFTGTGYEKLFF. The CDR3 nucleotides are TGTGCCAGCAGTTTTACCGGGACAGGATATGAAAAACTGTTTTTT. V usage is TRBV25-1 and J usage is TRBJ1-4; 8 nucleotides line up with TRBD1. From germline, CDR1 is MGHDK and CDR2 SYGVNS. V lost 5 bases to trimming and J lost 6 bases; unmatched junction nucleotides: 8. The CDR3 covers 15 residues.

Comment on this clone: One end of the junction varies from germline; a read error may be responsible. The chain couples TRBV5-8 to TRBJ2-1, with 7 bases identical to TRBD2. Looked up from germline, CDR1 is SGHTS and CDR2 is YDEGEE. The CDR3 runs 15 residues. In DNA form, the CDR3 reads TGTGCCAGCAGTTTGGGAGGGGTACCCTACAATGAGCAGTTCTTC. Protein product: CASSLGGVPYNEQFF. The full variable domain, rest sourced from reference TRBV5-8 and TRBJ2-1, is EAGVTQSPTHLIKTRGQQATLRCSPISGHTSVYWYQQALGLGLQFLLWYDEGEERNRGNFPPRFSGRQFPNYSSELNVNALELEDSALYLCASSLGGVPYNEQFFGPGTRLTVL.